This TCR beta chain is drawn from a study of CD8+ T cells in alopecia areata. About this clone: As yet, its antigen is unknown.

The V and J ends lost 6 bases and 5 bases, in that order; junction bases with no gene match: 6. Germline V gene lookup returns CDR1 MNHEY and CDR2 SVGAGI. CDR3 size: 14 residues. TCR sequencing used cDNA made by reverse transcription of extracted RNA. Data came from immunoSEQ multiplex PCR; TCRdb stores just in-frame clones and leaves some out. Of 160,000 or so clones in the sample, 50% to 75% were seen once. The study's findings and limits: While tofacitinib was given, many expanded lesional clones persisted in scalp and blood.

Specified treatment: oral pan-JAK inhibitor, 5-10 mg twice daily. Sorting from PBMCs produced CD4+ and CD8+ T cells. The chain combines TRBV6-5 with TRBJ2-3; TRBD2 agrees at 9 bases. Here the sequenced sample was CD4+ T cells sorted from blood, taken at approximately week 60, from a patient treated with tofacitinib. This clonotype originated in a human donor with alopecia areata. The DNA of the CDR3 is TGTGCCAGCAGACCTAGCGGGGTAATAGATACGCAGTATTTT. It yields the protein CASRPSGVIDTQYF.